Here is one T cell receptor beta chain with its context. The record originates from a study of blood T cell repertoires in COVID-19. Study details: The analysed material was cDNA or gDNA that came from T cells, B-cell-depleted T cells, or PBMCs.

Profiled with immunoSEQ multiplex PCR; TCRdb holds only in-frame clones, not every one. The repertoire consists of 190,000 or so clones, with approximately 87% occurring once and the leading ten covering 0.88%. With 10 bases removed from V and 4 bases from J, the gap between germline ends came to 19 bases. Germline CDR1 LNHDA, CDR2 SQIVND (reference sequence). The CDR3 is 14 amino acids. This sequence was found in a woman aged 18-29 years who had recovered from COVID-19. The chain links TRBV19 to TRBJ1-1; possible D gene TRBD1, 5 bases. The sample comprised peripheral blood. In DNA form, the CDR3 reads TGTGCCACCAAACCCCAGGGAAGGACCACTGAAGCTTTCTTT. Translating it yields CATKPQGRTTEAFF.